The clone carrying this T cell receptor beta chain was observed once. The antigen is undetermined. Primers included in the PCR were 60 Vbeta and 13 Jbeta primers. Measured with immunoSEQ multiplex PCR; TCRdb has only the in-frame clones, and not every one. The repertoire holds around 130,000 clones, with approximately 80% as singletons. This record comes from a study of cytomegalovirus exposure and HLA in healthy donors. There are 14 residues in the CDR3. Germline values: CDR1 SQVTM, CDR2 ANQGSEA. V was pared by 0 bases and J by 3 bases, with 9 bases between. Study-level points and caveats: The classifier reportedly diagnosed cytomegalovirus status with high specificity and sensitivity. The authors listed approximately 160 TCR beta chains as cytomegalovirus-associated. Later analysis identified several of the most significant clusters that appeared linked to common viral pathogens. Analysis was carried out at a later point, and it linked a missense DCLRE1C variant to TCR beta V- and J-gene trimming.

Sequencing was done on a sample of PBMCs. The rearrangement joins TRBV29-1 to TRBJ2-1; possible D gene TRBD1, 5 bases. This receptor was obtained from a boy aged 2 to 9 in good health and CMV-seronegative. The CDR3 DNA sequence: TGCAGCGTTGAAGAACAGGCTTTCTACAATGAGCAGTTCTTC. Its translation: CSVEEQAFYNEQFF.